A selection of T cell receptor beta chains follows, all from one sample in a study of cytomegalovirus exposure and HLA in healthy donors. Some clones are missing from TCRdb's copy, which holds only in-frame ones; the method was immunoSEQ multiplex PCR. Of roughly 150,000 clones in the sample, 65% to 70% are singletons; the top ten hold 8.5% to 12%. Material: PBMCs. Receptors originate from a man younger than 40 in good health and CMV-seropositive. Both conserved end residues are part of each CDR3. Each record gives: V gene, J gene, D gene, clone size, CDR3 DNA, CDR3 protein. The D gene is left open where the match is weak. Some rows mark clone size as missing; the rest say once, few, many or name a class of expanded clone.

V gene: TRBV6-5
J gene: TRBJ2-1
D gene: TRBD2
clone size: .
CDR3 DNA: TGTGCCAGCAGAGTCACTAGCGGGAGTCGGAATGAGCAGTTCTTC
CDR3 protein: CASRVTSGSRNEQFF

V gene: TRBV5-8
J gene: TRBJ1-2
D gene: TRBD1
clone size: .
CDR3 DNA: TGTGCCAGCAGTCGGACAGGGAACTATGGCTACACCTTC
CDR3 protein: CASSRTGNYGYTF

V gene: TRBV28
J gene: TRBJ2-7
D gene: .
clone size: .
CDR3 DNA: TGTGCCAGCAGTTTAGGGGGGGACACCTACGAGCAGTACTTC
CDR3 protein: CASSLGGDTYEQYF

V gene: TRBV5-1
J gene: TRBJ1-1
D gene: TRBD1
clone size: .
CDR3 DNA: TGCGCCAGCAGCTTGGCGCGGGACAGGGTGGACACTGAAGCTTTCTTT
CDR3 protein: CASSLARDRVDTEAFF

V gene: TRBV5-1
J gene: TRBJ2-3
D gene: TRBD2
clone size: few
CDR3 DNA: TGCGCCAGCAGCTCGGGACTAGCGGGGGAGACAGATACGCAGTATTTT
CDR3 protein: CASSSGLAGETDTQYF

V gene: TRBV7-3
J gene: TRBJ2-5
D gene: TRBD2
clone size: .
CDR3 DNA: TGTGCCAGCAGCTTATTGGCGGGAGGGTGGGAGACCCAGTACTTC
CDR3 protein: CASSLLAGGWETQYF

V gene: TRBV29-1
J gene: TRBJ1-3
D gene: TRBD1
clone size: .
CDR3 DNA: TGCAGCGTCCTACAGGGGAATGGAAACACCATATATTTT
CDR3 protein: CSVLQGNGNTIYF

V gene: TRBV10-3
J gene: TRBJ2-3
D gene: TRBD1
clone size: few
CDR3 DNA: TGTGCCATCGGAGGAACAGGGGCCCCCACAGATACGCAGTATTTT
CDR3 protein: CAIGGTGAPTDTQYF

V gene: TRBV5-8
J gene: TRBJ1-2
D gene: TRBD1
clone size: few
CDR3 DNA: TGTGCCAGCAGCCCGGGACAGGCCCTGTATGGCTACACCTTC
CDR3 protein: CASSPGQALYGYTF

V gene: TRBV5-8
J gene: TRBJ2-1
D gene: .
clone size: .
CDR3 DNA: TGTGCCCTCATGGGGGGGCTAGCGGTATACAATGAGCAGTTCTTC
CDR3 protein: CALMGGLAVYNEQFF

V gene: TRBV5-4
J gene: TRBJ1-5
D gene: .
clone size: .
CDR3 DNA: TGTGCCAGCAGCTTGGGGGGACTGGGTCATGGCAATCAGCCCCAGCATTTT
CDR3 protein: CASSLGGLGHGNQPQHF

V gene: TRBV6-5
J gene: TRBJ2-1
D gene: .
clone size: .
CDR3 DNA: TGTGCCAGCAGTTACTTAGGACAATACAATGAGCAGTTCTTC
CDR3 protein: CASSYLGQYNEQFF

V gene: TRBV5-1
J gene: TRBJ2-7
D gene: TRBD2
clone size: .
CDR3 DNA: TGCGCCAGCAGCTTGGTTAGCGGGAGTCAGTACGAGCAGTACTTC
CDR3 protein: CASSLVSGSQYEQYF

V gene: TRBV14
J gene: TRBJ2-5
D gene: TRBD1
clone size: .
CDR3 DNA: TGTGCCAGCAGCCAAACAGGGGCCAGGAGGGAGACCCAGTACTTC
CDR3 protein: CASSQTGARRETQYF

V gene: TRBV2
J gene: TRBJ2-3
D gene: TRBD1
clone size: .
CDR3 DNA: TGTGCCAGCAGTAAGGACAGGGGATGGGACACAGATACGCAGTATTTT
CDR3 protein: CASSKDRGWDTDTQYF

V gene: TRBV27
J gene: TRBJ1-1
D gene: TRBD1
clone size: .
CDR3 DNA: TGTGCCAGCAGGCAGGGGGCGGGCACTGAAGCTTTCTTT
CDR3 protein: CASRQGAGTEAFF

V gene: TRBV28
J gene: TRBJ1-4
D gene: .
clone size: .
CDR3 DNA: TGTGCCAGCAGTTTTTCGGGGATCAATGAAAAACTGTTTTTT
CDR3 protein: CASSFSGINEKLFF

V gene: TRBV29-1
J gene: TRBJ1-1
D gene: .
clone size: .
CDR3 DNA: TGCAGCGTTGAAGATATGGAGGGAGTGGATTTTTACACTGAAGCTTTCTTT
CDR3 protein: CSVEDMEGVDFYTEAFF

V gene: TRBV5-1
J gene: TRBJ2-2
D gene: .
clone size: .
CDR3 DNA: TGCGCCAGCAGCTCCTACGGGGCGAACACCGGGGAGCTGTTTTTT
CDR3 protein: CASSSYGANTGELFF

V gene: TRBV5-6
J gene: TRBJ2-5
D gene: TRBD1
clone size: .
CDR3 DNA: TGTGCCAGCAGCCCTACAGGGGATTGGACCCAGTACTTC
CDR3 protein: CASSPTGDWTQYF

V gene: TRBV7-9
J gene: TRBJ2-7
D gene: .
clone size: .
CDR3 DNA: TGTGCCAGCAGCCCTCCGGCGGAGGGCTGGGGCTACGAGCAGTACTTC
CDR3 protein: CASSPPAEGWGYEQYF

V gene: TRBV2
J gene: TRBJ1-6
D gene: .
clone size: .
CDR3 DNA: TGTGCCAGCAGCCTTTACAGGGTATTCAATTCACCCCTCCACTTT
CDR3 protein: CASSLYRVFNSPLHF

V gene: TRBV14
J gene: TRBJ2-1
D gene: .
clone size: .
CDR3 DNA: TGTGCCAGCAGCCACCCTAACGATAATGAGCAGTTCTTC
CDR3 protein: CASSHPNDNEQFF

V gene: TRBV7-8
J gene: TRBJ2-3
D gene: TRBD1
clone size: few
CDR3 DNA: TGTGCCAGCAGCTTAGCCGAGGGGGCCCGATCAGATACGCAGTATTTT
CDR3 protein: CASSLAEGARSDTQYF

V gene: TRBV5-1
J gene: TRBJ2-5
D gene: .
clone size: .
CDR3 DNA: TGCGCCAGCAGCTTACAGGCTCAAGAGACCCAGTACTTC
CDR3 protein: CASSLQAQETQYF

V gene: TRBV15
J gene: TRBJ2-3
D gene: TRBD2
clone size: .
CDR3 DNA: TGTGCCACCAGCAGAGATAGGTCCGACGATACTAGCGGGAGTATAACAGATACGCAGTATTTT
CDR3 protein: CATSRDRSDDTSGSITDTQYF

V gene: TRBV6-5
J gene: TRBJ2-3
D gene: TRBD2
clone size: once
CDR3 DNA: TGTGCCAGCAGGCCTGGGCAGGGAGGGACAGATACGCAGTATTTT
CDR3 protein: CASRPGQGGTDTQYF

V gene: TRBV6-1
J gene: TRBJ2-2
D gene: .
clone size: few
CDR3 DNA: TGTGCCAGCAGTGTGGCAGCGTCCGGGGAGCTGTTTTTT
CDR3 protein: CASSVAASGELFF

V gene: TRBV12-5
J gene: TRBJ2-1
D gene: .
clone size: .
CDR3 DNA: TGTGCTAGTGGCAGACTTAACAATGAGCAGTTCTTC
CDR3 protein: CASGRLNNEQFF

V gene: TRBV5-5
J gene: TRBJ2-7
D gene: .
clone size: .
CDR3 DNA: TGTGCCAGCAGCTTGGTATATCTCTACGAGCAGTACTTC
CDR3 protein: CASSLVYLYEQYF

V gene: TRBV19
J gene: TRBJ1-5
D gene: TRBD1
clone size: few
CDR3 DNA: TGTGCCAGTAGTGCTCAGGGGGTTTACCAGCCCCAGCATTTT
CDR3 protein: CASSAQGVYQPQHF

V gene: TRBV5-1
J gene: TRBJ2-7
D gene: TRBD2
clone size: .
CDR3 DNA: TGCGCCAGCAGCCCCATGACTAGCGGGAGCTACGAGCAGTACTTC
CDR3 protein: CASSPMTSGSYEQYF

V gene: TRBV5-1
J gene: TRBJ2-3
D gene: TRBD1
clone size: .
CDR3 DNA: TGCGCCAGCAGCTCCACCCCGCAGGGGGTGGATACGCAGTATTTT
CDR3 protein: CASSSTPQGVDTQYF

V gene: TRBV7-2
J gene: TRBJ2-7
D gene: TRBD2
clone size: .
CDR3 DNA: TGTGCCAGCAGCTTAAGGCTAGCGGGAGTATACGAGCAGTACTTC
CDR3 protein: CASSLRLAGVYEQYF

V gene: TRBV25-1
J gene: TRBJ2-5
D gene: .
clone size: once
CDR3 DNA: TGTGCCAGCAGTGAATACGGGGGAGGAGAGACCCAGTACTTC
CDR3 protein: CASSEYGGGETQYF

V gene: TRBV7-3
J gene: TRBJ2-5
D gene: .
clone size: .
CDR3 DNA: TGTGCCAGCAGCGTCTCGGTTGGAGAGACCCAGTACTTC
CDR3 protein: CASSVSVGETQYF

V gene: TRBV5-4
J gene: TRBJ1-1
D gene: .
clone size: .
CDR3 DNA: TGTGCCAGCAGCTTGGGACATTATGACGTGAACACTGAAGCTTTCTTT
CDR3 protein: CASSLGHYDVNTEAFF

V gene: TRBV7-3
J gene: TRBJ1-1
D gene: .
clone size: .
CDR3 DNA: TGTGCCAGCACTCCCCGAGGCACTGAAGCTTTCTTT
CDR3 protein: CASTPRGTEAFF

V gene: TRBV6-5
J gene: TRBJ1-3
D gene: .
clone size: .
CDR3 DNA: TGTGCCAGCACCGGCTCTGGAAACACCATATATTTT
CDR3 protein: CASTGSGNTIYF

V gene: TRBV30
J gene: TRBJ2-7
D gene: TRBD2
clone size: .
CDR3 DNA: TGTGCCTGGAGGGGCGATTCCGGGACTAGCGGGAGGGAAGGGAAACACGAGCAGTACTTC
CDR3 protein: CAWRGDSGTSGREGKHEQYF

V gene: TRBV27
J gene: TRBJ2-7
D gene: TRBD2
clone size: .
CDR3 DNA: TGTGCCAGCAGACGAGTAGCGGGAGTACACCACGAGCAGTACTTC
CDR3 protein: CASRRVAGVHHEQYF

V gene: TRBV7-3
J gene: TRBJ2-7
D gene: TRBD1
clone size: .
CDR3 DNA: TGTGCCAGCAGCTTTGGACAGGGATACGAGCAGTACTTC
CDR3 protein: CASSFGQGYEQYF

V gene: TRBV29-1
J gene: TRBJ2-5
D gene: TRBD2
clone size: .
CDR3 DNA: TGCAGCGTTGCTCCGGGACTAGCGGGTACTTGGGAGACCCAGTACTTC
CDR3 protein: CSVAPGLAGTWETQYF

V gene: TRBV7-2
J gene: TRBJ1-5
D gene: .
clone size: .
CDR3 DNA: TGTGCCAGCAGCGAGGGCCTGAGCAATCAGCCCCAGCATTTT
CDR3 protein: CASSEGLSNQPQHF

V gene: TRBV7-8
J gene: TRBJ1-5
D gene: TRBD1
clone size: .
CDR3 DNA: TGTGCCAGCAGCTTGGGACAGCGCAATCAGCCCCAGCATTTT
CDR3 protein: CASSLGQRNQPQHF